The rows below give T cell receptor beta chains drawn from one sample of a study of cytomegalovirus exposure and HLA in healthy donors. The assay was immunoSEQ multiplex PCR, and TCRdb's table has in-frame clones only and misses some. The sample includes roughly 140,000 clones, roughly 75% of them seen just once. The sequenced sample was PBMCs. The receptors come from a man aged 18-30 years in good health and CMV-seronegative. Each CDR3 is given with its conserved first and last residue. Expanded clones are given a class, and other clones once, few, many or no size at all.

V: TRBV7-6
length: 14
J: TRBJ2-5
size: .
CDR3: CASSSGQGVETQYF

V: TRBV7-2
length: 18
J: TRBJ1-2
size: .
CDR3: CASSLRPGQGQFNYGYTF

V: TRBV29-1
length: 14
J: TRBJ2-1
size: .
CDR3: CSVDTGERHNEQFF

V: TRBV9
length: 15
J: TRBJ1-5
size: .
CDR3: CASSEAGGGGQPQHF

V: TRBV4-1
length: 13
J: TRBJ1-5
size: .
CDR3: CASSQQGNQPQHF

V: TRBV7-2
length: 14
J: TRBJ2-1
size: .
CDR3: CASRLASRDNEQFF

V: TRBV19
length: 16
J: TRBJ1-4
size: .
CDR3: CASSTAGTATNEKLFF

V: TRBV19
length: 11
J: .
size: .
CDR3: CASSNSYEQYF

V: TRBV28
length: 17
J: .
size: .
CDR3: CASSAAARRPNPYEQYF

V: TRBV18
length: 15
J: TRBJ2-7
size: .
CDR3: CASSPGSGRKYEQYF

V: TRBV7-9
length: 14
J: TRBJ2-3
size: .
CDR3: CSSSFSVSTDTQYF

V: TRBV5-1
length: 15
J: TRBJ2-7
size: .
CDR3: CASSGSGTSGRAQYF

V: TRBV6-6
length: 16
J: TRBJ2-1
size: .
CDR3: CASSGLAGGPYNEQFF

V: TRBV5-4
length: 15
J: TRBJ1-6
size: once
CDR3: CASSLTTGAISPLHF

V: TRBV5-6
length: 15
J: TRBJ2-7
size: .
CDR3: CASSFGGTGVYEQYF

V: TRBV5-6
length: 13
J: TRBJ2-5
size: few
CDR3: CASSLVSRETQYF

V: TRBV10-3
length: 19
J: TRBJ1-2
size: .
CDR3: CATTGPENKGTGGNYGYTF

V: TRBV30
length: 16
J: TRBJ2-3
size: .
CDR3: CAWSVGTKLFQDTQYF

V: TRBV10-1
length: 13
J: TRBJ2-7
size: .
CDR3: CASSRDREYEQYF

V: TRBV4-3
length: 17
J: TRBJ1-6
size: once
CDR3: CASSRTPRAQDNSPLHF

V: TRBV28
length: 14
J: TRBJ2-7
size: .
CDR3: CASSLTGETYEQYF

V: TRBV27
length: 13
J: TRBJ2-7
size: few
CDR3: CASSLGRTYEQYF

V: TRBV9
length: 15
J: TRBJ2-3
size: .
CDR3: CASSVRTSGADTQYF

V: TRBV4-3
length: 15
J: TRBJ2-1
size: .
CDR3: CASKPGTSPANEQFF

V: TRBV27
length: 15
J: TRBJ1-2
size: few
CDR3: CASSVITGGAEGYTF

V: TRBV28
length: 12
J: TRBJ2-5
size: few
CDR3: CAVRGGQETQYF

V: TRBV10-3
length: 17
J: TRBJ2-5
size: .
CDR3: CAIRGSDGGRAQETQYF

V: TRBV7-9
length: 16
J: TRBJ2-1
size: .
CDR3: CASRPWQGSLYNEQFF

V: TRBV19
length: 15
J: TRBJ2-3
size: .
CDR3: CASGGTPGGTDTQYF

V: TRBV9
length: 14
J: TRBJ2-7
size: .
CDR3: CASSAPGSRGEQYF

V: TRBV7-9
length: 14
J: TRBJ2-5
size: once
CDR3: CASSLGGPPATQYF

V: TRBV19
length: 16
J: TRBJ2-2
size: .
CDR3: CASSIMAGALTGELFF

V: TRBV5-6
length: 13
J: TRBJ2-7
size: .
CDR3: CASSVGLAWEQYF

V: TRBV2
length: 10
J: TRBJ2-7
size: .
CDR3: CASSLYEQYF

V: TRBV6-1
length: 14
J: TRBJ2-5
size: few
CDR3: CATSPQGPQETQYF

V: TRBV9
length: 17
J: TRBJ2-2
size: few
CDR3: CASSVDLRGRSTGELFF

V: TRBV4-2
length: 16
J: TRBJ2-7
size: few
CDR3: CASSQARQGVGYEQYF

V: TRBV6-5
length: 15
J: TRBJ2-7
size: .
CDR3: CASSRGREEAYEQYF

V: TRBV7-8
length: 14
J: TRBJ2-1
size: .
CDR3: CASSLEVTYNEQFF

V: TRBV19
length: 16
J: TRBJ2-2
size: few
CDR3: CASSVSGVAHTGELFF

V: TRBV6-4
length: 16
J: TRBJ2-6
size: .
CDR3: CASSEQGARGANVLTF

V: TRBV28
length: 13
J: TRBJ2-5
size: .
CDR3: CASRYSNEETQYF

V: TRBV4-1
length: 17
J: TRBJ2-7
size: .
CDR3: CASSQGGLRDTSYEQYF

V: TRBV7-9
length: 17
J: TRBJ2-5
size: .
CDR3: CSSSLPHLSGRGETQYF

V: TRBV7-2
length: 15
J: TRBJ1-1
size: .
CDR3: CASSLALSRSTEAFF

V: TRBV6-1
length: 13
J: TRBJ2-7
size: .
CDR3: CASSELPYYEQYF

V: TRBV30
length: 12
J: TRBJ2-7
size: .
CDR3: CAWSVLGHEQYF

V: TRBV18
length: 14
J: TRBJ2-7
size: few
CDR3: CASSPQKGDREQYF

V: TRBV5-1
length: 12
J: TRBJ2-3
size: .
CDR3: CASSYSSDTQYF

V: TRBV6-5
length: 15
J: TRBJ2-7
size: few
CDR3: CASRISRGPTYEQYF

V: TRBV27
length: 15
J: TRBJ2-1
size: .
CDR3: CASTLAGPPGNEQFF

V: TRBV7-8
length: 13
J: TRBJ1-1
size: .
CDR3: CASIELRDTEAFF

V: TRBV4-3
length: 13
J: TRBJ2-7
size: .
CDR3: CASSQDLYYEQYF

V: TRBV5-1
length: 15
J: TRBJ2-1
size: .
CDR3: CASSLEGDSYNEQFF

V: TRBV14
length: 15
J: TRBJ2-7
size: .
CDR3: CASSQVAGVGYEQYF

V: TRBV7-2
length: 15
J: TRBJ1-1
size: .
CDR3: CASSSGGRQNTEAFF

V: TRBV5-4
length: 13
J: TRBJ2-1
size: .
CDR3: CASSFTGGNEQFF